This passage covers 8 T cell receptor beta chains from one sample sequenced in a study of CD8+ T cells in alopecia areata. Once RNA had been extracted, it was reverse transcribed into cDNA to act as the sequencing template. This table comes from immunoSEQ multiplex PCR, and its TCRdb copy is limited to in-frame clones, with some not included. The sample has 95,000 to 110,000 clones; less than 70% are singletons. The sample was CD4+ T cells sorted from blood. The source of these receptors is a human donor in good health.

CDR3 in DNA: TGCGCCAGCAGTCACCACCCACAGGGCGATCAGCCCCAGCATTTT. It specifies CASSHHPQGDQPQHF. V usage is TRBV23-1 and J usage is TRBJ1-5, with a weak D call TRBD1 (6 bases). TRBV23-1 is an open reading frame whose function is uncertain. The CDR3 has 15 amino acids. V lost 3 bases and J lost 5, with 14 bases in between.

The CDR3: CAILTQDYGYTF. CDR3 bases: TGTGCCATTCTGACTCAAGACTATGGCTACACCTTC. The rearrangement links TRBV10-3 to TRBJ1-2; no clear D. V gave up 9 bases and J gave up 3 bases, with 11 bases separating them. CDR1 ENHRY and CDR2 SYGVKD come from the germline V gene. CDR3 size: 12 residues.

V is TRBV15 and J is TRBJ1-1, with D uncertain. The V end was cut by 0 bases, the J end by 1 base, with 6 bases between. This CDR3 comprises 14 residues. CDR1 is LNHNV and CDR2 is YYDKDF in the germline V gene (reference sequence). CDR3 in DNA: TGTGCCACCAGCAGAGACAGACGGAACACTGAAGCTTTCTTT. Residues: CATSRDRRNTEAFF. Looking up the rest from reference TRBV15 and TRBJ1-1 gives the full variable domain: DAMVIQNPRYQVTQFGKPVTLSCSQTLNHNVMYWYQQKSSQAPKLLFHYYDKDFNNEADTPDNFQSRRPNTSFCFLDIRSPGLGDTAMYLCATSRDRRNTEAFFGQGTRLTVV.

For the CDR3, the DNA is TGTGCCAGTAGTAGGGTGGGACAGCGCCATTCTTTGAGCAATCAGCCCCAGCATTTT. Its translation: CASSRVGQRHSLSNQPQHF. The chain employs TRBV19 and TRBJ1-5; TRBD1 matches at 7 bases. The germline V gene has CDR1 LNHDA and CDR2 SQIVND (reference sequence). The J segment lost 1 base and the V segment lost 4 bases, leaving 16 bases of the junction unmatched. The CDR3 extends over 19 amino acids.

This clone was picked up a small number of times. The chain uses TRBV4-3 and TRBJ2-7; 9 bases fit TRBD2. The CDR3 has 15 amino acids. Germline trimming cut 0 bases from V and 7 bases from J; bases unmatched to any gene: 7. Germline CDR1 reads LGHNA; CDR2 reads YSLEER. CDR3 sequence: CASSQDRGGAWEQYF. In nucleotides, the CDR3 is TGCGCCAGCAGCCAAGATCGCGGGGGGGCATGGGAGCAGTACTTC.

This clone came up once. CDR3 loop: CASSQGVAGGSRIETQYF. CDR3 bases: TGCGCCAGCAGCCAAGGAGTAGCGGGGGGTAGTAGAATCGAGACCCAGTACTTC. V and J are TRBV4-1 and TRBJ2-5; 10 nucleotides match TRBD2. The CDR3 sequence is 18 residues long. The germline gives CDR1 MGHRA, CDR2 YSYEKL. Trimming cost V 1 base and J 5 bases; bases outside gene matches: 13.

V gene TRBV5-1 combines with J gene TRBJ2-5; no firm D call. CDR3 length: 13 amino acids. Looked up from germline, CDR1 is SGHRS and CDR2 is YFSETQ. Trimming removed 1 base from V and 0 bases from J, with 4 bases in between. The CDR3 DNA sequence: TGCGCCAGCAGCTTGTCAAACCAAGAGACCCAGTACTTC. This encodes CASSLSNQETQYF. The full variable domain, completed using reference TRBV5-1 and TRBJ2-5, is KAGVTQTPRYLIKTRGQQVTLSCSPISGHRSVSWYQQTPGQGLQFLFEYFSETQRNKGNFPGRFSGRQFSNSRSEMNVSTLELGDSALYLCASSLSNQETQYFGPGTRLLVL.

This sequence joins TRBV6-1 and TRBJ2-7; tentatively, D is TRBD1 (5 bases). CDR1 and CDR2 from the germline V gene are MNHNS and SASEGT. V lost 5 bases and J lost 3, with 8 bases in between. The CDR3 runs 12 residues. The CDR3 here is CASSSGFYEQYF. CDR3 sequence (DNA): TGTGCCAGCAGTTCAGGGTTCTACGAGCAGTACTTC.